This T cell receptor beta chain comes out of a study of blood T cell repertoires in COVID-19. Germline CDR1 and CDR2: LNHDA and SQIVND (reference sequence). The CDR3 spans 14 residues. The V gene lost 7 bases and the J gene lost 2 bases, with 12 bases spanning the gap. The assay was immunoSEQ multiplex PCR, and TCRdb's table has in-frame clones only and misses some. The sample includes around 50,000 clones, roughly 86% of them seen just once. The sequenced material came from peripheral blood. This chain uses TRBV19 with TRBJ1-3; D gene uncertain. The clonotype was recovered from a woman aged 55-70 years with acute or convalescent COVID-19. The DNA of the CDR3 is TGTGCCAGTACGAGGTTTTCGACTGGAAACACCATATATTTT. It yields the protein CASTRFSTGNTIYF.